This T cell receptor beta chain was recorded in a study of blood T cells in healthy people across ages. Combining a sample-barcoded 5' primer with a J-beta primer mix, a second PCR ran for about 7 to 12 cycles. MiXCR, applied by TCRdb to the 5' RACE reads, yields one record per CDR3 protein. The profile covers around 500,000 distinct CDR3 sequences, with about 25% appearing a single time and over 3.5% taken by the ten largest. Looked up from germline, CDR1 is SGHDN and CDR2 is FVKESK. V lost 7 bases, J lost 1 base, and 18 bases lay in between. The CDR3 contains 16 residues. The data were also submitted as part of a second study, on T cells of mothers and their children.

Material: blood. The V gene is TRBV14, the J gene TRBJ2-3, with D perhaps TRBD1 (5 bases). The clonotype originates from a boy under 10 years old in good health. The CDR3 is CASNQGSLRGTDTQYF. The CDR3 coding sequence is TGTGCCAGCAACCAGGGATCTCTTCGGGGCACAGATACGCAGTATTTT.